The next 10 T cell receptor beta chains were all read from a single sample in a study of OX40 agonist ivuxolimab in advanced cancers. The data were produced by immunoSEQ multiplex PCR, yet TCRdb's version contains in-frame clones alone and is incomplete. This sample has about 76,000 clones; about 89% occur once, and the top ten carry 10% to 15%. This specimen was CD4+ or CD8+ T cells sorted from blood, taken in a trial of the OX40 agonist ivuxolimab. Source of these receptors: an adult with an advanced solid tumor such as melanoma, head and neck, liver or kidney cancer.

This clone appeared once. The gene calls are TRBV4-1 and TRBJ2-7; 10 bases are a match to TRBD1. This CDR3 region has 15 residues. The germline gives CDR1 MGHRA, CDR2 YSYEKL. Germline trimming cut 0 bases from V and 6 bases from J; bases unmatched to any gene: 5. Here the CDR3 reads CASSQEDRGSVEQYF. Written as DNA, the CDR3 is TGCGCCAGCAGCCAAGAGGACAGGGGGTCGGTCGAGCAGTACTTC.

V and J are TRBV10-1 and TRBJ1-4, with TRBD1 as a possible D gene (6 bases). The CDR3 has 15 amino acids. The germline V gene encodes CDR1 WNHNN and CDR2 SYGVQD (reference sequence). V dropped 0 bases and J dropped 8 bases, with 13 bases sitting between them. DNA for the CDR3: TGCGCCAGCAGTGAGTCGATCGGGGGCGGAGAAAAACTGTTTTTT. This encodes CASSESIGGGEKLFF.

The chain uses TRBV28 and TRBJ1-5; D is uncertain. Germline assignment: CDR1 MDHEN and CDR2 SYDVKM. There are 12 residues in the CDR3. Between the trimmed V and J ends, which lost 7 bases and 4 bases, there was a span of 8 bases. The CDR3 loop is CASNSQNQPQHF. CDR3 DNA: TGTGCCAGCAATTCACAAAATCAGCCCCAGCATTTT. The complete variable domain, with remaining parts taken from reference TRBV28 and TRBJ1-5, reads DVKVTQSSRYLVKRTGEKVFLECVQDMDHENMFWYRQDPGLGLRLIYFSYDVKMKEKGDIPEGYSVSREKKERFSLILESASTNQTSMYLCASNSQNQPQHFGDGTRLSIL.

The chain has TRBV5-1 and TRBJ2-4; TRBD1 aligns across 9 bases. Germline V lookup: CDR1 SGHRS, CDR2 YFSETQ. Trimming removed 4 bases from V and 0 bases from J; junction bases left unmatched: 11. The CDR3 loop spans 18 amino acids. The CDR3 bases are TGCGCCAGCAGCCTTCCGGCGGAACAGGGGGCAGCCAAAAACATTCAGTACTTC. Translated: CASSLPAEQGAAKNIQYF. Together with reference TRBV5-1 and TRBJ2-4, the CDR3 gives the full variable domain: KAGVTQTPRYLIKTRGQQVTLSCSPISGHRSVSWYQQTPGQGLQFLFEYFSETQRNKGNFPGRFSGRQFSNSRSEMNVSTLELGDSALYLCASSLPAEQGAAKNIQYFGAGTRLSVL.

This chain connects TRBV28 to TRBJ1-2, with D perhaps matching TRBD1 (5 bases). The CDR3 spans 12 residues. Germline-derived CDR1 and CDR2 are MDHEN and SYDVKM. Trimming stripped 11 bases from V and 6 bases from J, with 16 bases between. CDR3 DNA: TGTGCCTACGCCTCCGGGGGGGATGGCTACACCTTC. Amino acid sequence: CAYASGGDGYTF.

On this clone: Other DNA sequences within the sample encode an identical CDR3. The chain combines TRBV14 with TRBJ2-1; tentatively, D is TRBD1 or TRBD2 (5 bases each). This CDR3 is built from 15 residues. From germline, CDR1 is SGHDN and CDR2 FVKESK. V lost 1 base to trimming and J lost 0 bases, with 7 bases between them. As DNA, the CDR3 is TGTGCCAGCAGCCAAGGGGGGAGCTCCTACAATGAGCAGTTCTTC. Translation: CASSQGGSSYNEQFF.

The V gene is TRBV18, the J gene TRBJ1-1; a possible D gene is TRBD1 (6 bases). V lost 4 bases, J lost 2 bases, and 11 bases lay in between. Germline-derived CDR1 and CDR2 are KGHSH and LQKENI. The CDR3 length is 14 residues. Here the CDR3 reads CASSRDIFNTEAFF. As DNA, the CDR3 is TGTGCCAGCTCACGGGACATTTTTAACACTGAAGCTTTCTTT.

CDR3 nucleotide sequence: TGCGCCAGCAGCGGACGACAGGGGACCGGAGAGACCCAGTACTTC. Amino acids: CASSGRQGTGETQYF. This chain uses TRBV4-1 with TRBJ2-5; 8 bases map to TRBD1. Unmatched junction bases numbered 9, after V lost 5 bases and J lost 4 bases. Germline-derived CDR1 and CDR2 are MGHRA and YSYEKL. The CDR3 is 15 amino acids.

The CDR3 reads CSVIHLQETQYF. The CDR3, as DNA: TGCAGCGTTATACACCTACAAGAGACCCAGTACTTC. This rearrangement joins TRBV29-1 to TRBJ2-5, with D hard to call. Germline values: CDR1 SQVTM, CDR2 ANQGSEA. Trimming left V 5 bases short and J 2 bases short, with 9 bases between. The CDR3 is made up of 12 amino acids.

The chain has TRBV5-1 and TRBJ2-5; D is perhaps TRBD1 or TRBD2 (6 bases each). The CDR3 totals 14 residues. Germline assignment: CDR1 SGHRS and CDR2 YFSETQ. The V and J ends lost 4 bases and 1 base respectively, with 11 bases between them. The CDR3 region is CASSGGQGQETQYF. The CDR3 DNA is TGCGCCAGCAGCGGGGGGCAGGGCCAAGAGACCCAGTACTTC.